Listed here are 16 T cell receptor beta chains from one sample, sequenced in a study of blood T cell repertoires in COVID-19. The assay was immunoSEQ multiplex PCR, and TCRdb's table has in-frame clones only and misses some. Among some 140,000 clones, roughly 90% were seen once, and the ten largest hold more than 2%. The specimen was peripheral blood. These receptors originate from a man between 70 and 80 years old with active COVID-19.

This chain joins TRBV5-4 and TRBJ2-3; 7 bases are a match to TRBD1. This CDR3 has 14 residues. Germline V gene sequence: CDR1 SGHNT, CDR2 YYREEE (reference sequence). V shed 4 bases, J shed 1 base, and the junction held 3 bases outside the gene matches. Written as DNA, the CDR3 is TGTGCCAGCAGCCCCGGGACAGGCACAGATACGCAGTATTTT. Translation gives CASSPGTGTDTQYF.

To note about this clone: Other DNA sequences within the sample encode an identical CDR3. The V and J genes are TRBV7-2 and TRBJ2-7; 13 bases are shared with TRBD2. Trimming removed 3 bases from V and 2 bases from J; junction bases left unmatched: 1. Germline V gene sequence: CDR1 SGHTA, CDR2 FQGNSA. This CDR3 has 15 residues. CDR3 sequence: CASSFGTSGTYEQYF. The CDR3 DNA sequence: TGTGCCAGCAGCTTCGGGACTAGCGGGACCTACGAGCAGTACTTC.

The chain uses TRBV3-1 (or the pseudogene TRBV3-2) and TRBJ2-3; TRBD2 agrees at 8 bases. With 4 bases clipped from V and 6 bases from J, the junction kept 9 bases outside the gene matches. The CDR3 runs 15 residues. CDR1 LGHDT and CDR2 YNNKEL come from the germline V gene (reference sequence). The CDR3 sequence: CASSPWDSGGDTQYF. The CDR3 bases are TGTGCCAGCAGCCCCTGGGACTCGGGGGGGGATACGCAGTATTTT.

V is TRBV10-2 and J is TRBJ1-4, with a weak D call TRBD1 (5 bases). V lost 3 bases and J 3 bases, leaving 8 bases between the germline ends. The CDR3 has 14 amino acids. Per the germline V gene, CDR1 is WSHSY and CDR2 is SAAADI. In nucleotides, the CDR3 is TGCGCCAGCAGTGATCAGACAGCTAATGAAAAACTGTTTTTT. It specifies CASSDQTANEKLFF.

This clone came up once. The V call is TRBV21-1, the J call TRBJ2-7; the DNA was not used to check the table's D call, TRBD2. TRBV21-1 is flagged as a pseudogene. The CDR3 extends over 16 amino acids. The CDR3 sequence is CASSNLVAGGGYEQYF. The CDR3 nucleotides read TGTGCCAGCAGCAACTTGGTCGCGGGAGGGGGCTACGAGCAGTACTTC.

The V gene is TRBV28, the J gene TRBJ1-1; D might be TRBD1 (6 bases). The CDR3 sequence is 14 residues long. V lost 6 bases and J lost 1, with 12 bases in between. The germline V gene encodes CDR1 MDHEN and CDR2 SYDVKM. CDR3 in amino acids: CASSPGQQNTEAFF. The CDR3 DNA is TGTGCCAGCAGCCCAGGACAGCAGAACACTGAAGCTTTCTTT.

The chain links TRBV19 to TRBJ1-2; D is possibly TRBD1 (6 bases). CDR1 is LNHDA, CDR2 SQIVND, per germline (reference sequence). CDR3 length: 15 amino acids. V was clipped by 1 base and J by 3 bases, with 12 bases between them. CDR3 residues: CASSIAQGTDYGYTF. CDR3 bases: TGTGCCAGTAGTATAGCCCAGGGGACGGACTATGGCTACACCTTC.

This clone appeared a few times. The rearrangement joins TRBV11-2 to TRBJ1-2, with D possibly TRBD1 on 6 matching bases. Per the germline V gene, CDR1 is SGHAT and CDR2 is FQNNGV. The CDR3 consists of 14 residues. V was clipped by 5 bases and J by 6 bases, with 16 bases between them. CDR3 DNA sequence: TGTGCCAGCAGCCCCCTCGGGGGGGCCCATGGCTACACCTTC. Its translation is CASSPLGGAHGYTF.

The V and J genes are TRBV5-1 and TRBJ1-6, with D tentatively TRBD1 (6 bases). CDR1 SGHRS and CDR2 YFSETQ come from the germline V gene. This CDR3 is built from 18 residues. The V end lost 9 bases, the J end lost 0 bases, and 22 bases lay between the germline ends. The CDR3 coding sequence is TGCGCCACCGAAAGGACAGAACCTACCACCTCCTATAATTCACCCCTCCACTTT. Protein: CATERTEPTTSYNSPLHF.

This clone was detected once. The V call is TRBV6-1, the J call TRBJ2-3; 10 bases align to TRBD1. There are 17 residues in the CDR3. V gave up 2 bases and J gave up 3 bases; unmatched junction bases: 8. From germline, CDR1 is MNHNS and CDR2 SASEGT. CDR3 sequence: CASSEFRTGGRTDTQYF. As DNA, the CDR3 is TGTGCCAGCAGTGAATTTCGGACAGGGGGGAGGACAGATACGCAGTATTTT.

V gene TRBV10-3 combines with J gene TRBJ1-5; TRBD1 is a possible D gene (6 bases). The V gene's germline CDR1 is ENHRY and CDR2 SYGVKD. V was clipped by 4 bases and J by 4 bases, with 14 bases between them. The CDR3 runs 15 residues. CDR3 in amino acids: CAISGSGGQNQPQHF. In nucleotides, the CDR3 is TGTGCCATCAGTGGGAGCGGGGGGCAGAATCAGCCCCAGCATTTT.

V and J are TRBV2 and TRBJ2-3; 8 nucleotides line up with TRBD2. Germline V lookup: CDR1 SNHLY, CDR2 FYNNEI. The CDR3 covers 13 residues. V shed 8 bases and J 6 bases; nucleotides not matched to a gene: 7. As DNA, the CDR3 is TGTGCCAGCCGGGTCGGGAGGGAGGATACGCAGTATTTT. Protein sequence: CASRVGREDTQYF.

The genes are TRBV4-3 and TRBJ1-4, with 7 bases that match TRBD1. The CDR3 contains 16 residues. The junction had 7 bases not matched to a gene; V was cut back by 1 base and J by 5 bases. Germline V CDR1 and CDR2: LGHNA, YSLEER. Written as DNA, the CDR3 is TGCGCCAGCAGCCAAGTCACAGGGGCTCCCAATGAAAAACTGTTTTTT. As protein: CASSQVTGAPNEKLFF.

To note about this clone: An end of the junction does not agree with germline; a read error may underlie this. This rearrangement joins TRBV5-1 to TRBJ2-7, with D uncertain. The CDR3 runs to 12 residues. CDR1 and CDR2 from the germline V gene are SGHRS and YFSETQ. The CDR3 DNA sequence: TGCGCCAGCAGCCTCCCCTCCCACGAGCAGTACTTC. Protein sequence: CASSLPSHEQYF.

The table lists this clone with many counts. The rearrangement uses TRBV10-3 and TRBJ1-5; no clear D. Germline values: CDR1 ENHRY, CDR2 SYGVKD. The CDR3 spans 16 residues. Trimming pared 3 bases from V and 0 bases from J, leaving 12 bases between. The chain's CDR3 is CAISEPTGYSNQPQHF. The DNA for the CDR3 is TGTGCCATCAGTGAACCGACGGGATATAGCAATCAGCCCCAGCATTTT.

V and J are TRBV19 and TRBJ2-7, with D tentatively TRBD2 (6 bases). Germline loops: CDR1 LNHDA, CDR2 SQIVND (reference sequence). The V end was cut by 5 bases, the J end by 1 base, with 15 bases between. The CDR3 runs 15 residues. The CDR3 bases are TGTGCCAGTAGTTATCGGGAGCCCGGGTCCTACGAGCAGTACTTC. It specifies CASSYREPGSYEQYF.